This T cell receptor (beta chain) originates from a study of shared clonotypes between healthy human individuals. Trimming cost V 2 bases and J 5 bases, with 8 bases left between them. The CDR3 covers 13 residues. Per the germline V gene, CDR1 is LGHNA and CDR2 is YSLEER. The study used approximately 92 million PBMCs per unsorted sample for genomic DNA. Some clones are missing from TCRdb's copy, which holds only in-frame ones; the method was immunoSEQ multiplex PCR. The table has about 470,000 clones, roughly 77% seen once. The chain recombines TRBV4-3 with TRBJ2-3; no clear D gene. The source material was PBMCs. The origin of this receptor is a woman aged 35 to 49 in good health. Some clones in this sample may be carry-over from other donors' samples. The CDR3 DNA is TGCGCCAGCAGCCAAAGGACGTTAGATACGCAGTATTTT. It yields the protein CASSQRTLDTQYF.